A single T cell receptor beta chain is shown here with its context. What this receptor recognizes is not known. There are no base qualities to consult, and no much larger clone falls within one base. This entry belongs to a study of blood T cells in healthy people across ages (dated by TCRdb to about 2015). Notes on the research overall: In model experiments, template switching captured roughly one uniquely barcoded TCR beta cDNA molecule for every two T cells. To track age-related changes in TCR beta repertoire diversity, the study relied on deep sequencing normalized with unique cDNA molecular identifiers. The donors were divided into four age groups: young (average approximately 15 years), middle-aged (around 41), aged (roughly 66) and long-lived (about 90). Donors of different ages were randomly distributed across sequencing lanes to avoid experimental bias. For two donors (one aged 18 to 30 and one aged 80 or older), the study analyzed two additional independent replicas of 1 million unique cDNA reads from the same blood draw. Points the paper makes about the study in general: Bulk unsorted PBMC profiling prevented conclusive comparison of naive and antigen-experienced compartments. Compared with the aged group, the long-lived group had more naive CD4+ T cells, fewer expanded clones and increased TCR diversity, suggesting age selection. The CMV infection status of donors was not known, potentially confounding age-related changes in expanded clonotypes. A strong correlation was found between observed TCR beta diversity and the percentage of naive T cells measured by flow cytometry. Observed TCR beta diversity per million T cells fell roughly linearly with age, and a significant reduction was already apparent by age about 43. Estimates of total diversity based on one million sequenced T cells were considered lower bounds and underestimates.

Library method: 5' RACE. The instrument given in TCRdb is Illumina HiSeq 2500. A second PCR of roughly 7 to 11 cycles was run with a J-beta primer mix and a sample-barcoded 5' primer. A template-switch 5' adaptor carrying 12 random nucleotides introduced a unique molecular identifier onto each TCR beta cDNA molecule. Each sample yielded at least 3 million CDR3-containing paired-end reads. First-strand cDNA was synthesized from all RNA with the Mint cDNA synthesis kit, primed by a TRBC-specific oligonucleotide. All cDNA was treated with uracil-DNA glycosylase and then went through a first 18-cycle PCR with the universal primers M1SS and BC2_uni_R. The published analysis was carried out like this. Each sample was normalized by randomly selecting 1 million high-quality reads, each carrying a distinct molecular identifier. Instead of being binned into consensus sequences, reads with shared molecular identifiers were discarded. CDR3 identification, clonotype clustering and error correction used MiTCR with a Q25 quality threshold and the strictest error-elimination algorithm. A nonparametric unseen species model with Euler transformation was used to estimate lower-bound total TCR beta diversity. TCRdb's own reprocessing of the public reads used fastp at Q25 and MiXCR and kept productive beta chains. Records with the same CDR3 protein are collapsed into one entry carrying the most frequent genes and DNA. These V and J calls derive from TCRdb rather than the authors' analysis. Across this sample there are about 1,400,000 distinct CDR3 sequences, with roughly 59% seen only once. The ten biggest clones cover over 5% of the sample.

A distance of 14 bases separates the germline ends of V and J, which lose 4 bases and 11 bases respectively. The germline V gene gives CDR1 as MNHEY and CDR2 as SVGEGT. The CDR3 holds 12 amino acids from the cysteine to the phenylalanine. This entry keeps only the CDR3 DNA: 36 bases, framed from base 1. Systemically healthy Caucasian individuals from Russia, about 38 in total and aged about 6 to 90 years, were included as donors. Each donor gave 8.5 to 10 milliliters of peripheral blood, collected into EDTA-treated Vacutainer tubes. Ficoll-Paque density-gradient centrifugation was used to isolate PBMCs, with at least 6 million obtained per sample. Trizol reagent was used to extract total RNA from the PBMCs, yielding at least 6 micrograms per sample. For every donor, flow cytometry on a PBMC aliquot measured the percentage of naive CD45RAhigh/CD27high T cells.

The TCR sequence derives from a man aged 18 to 30 in good health. The V and J segments used are TRBV6-2 or TRBV6-3 and TRBJ2-5; no D gene is confidently identified. The sequenced sample consisted of blood. The CDR3 reads as follows: CASSFGLTEQYF. The sequenced DNA is TGTGCCAGCAGTTTTGGATTAACTGAGCAGTACTTC.